Listed below are T cell receptor beta chains from one sample, sequenced in a study of OX40 agonist ivuxolimab in advanced cancers. Clones were read by immunoSEQ multiplex PCR, and TCRdb kept only the in-frame ones, dropping some. The sample has 50,000 to 65,000 clones, around 89% seen once. Sequences were derived from CD4+ or CD8+ T cells sorted from blood, sampled in a trial of the OX40 agonist ivuxolimab. These receptors originate from an adult with an advanced solid tumor such as melanoma, head and neck, liver or kidney cancer. Both conserved end residues are part of each CDR3. D genes are given only for firm matches. Size values are once, few and many counts, or a class for expanded clones, and some rows have none.

v_gene: TRBV27; j_gene: TRBJ2-7; d_gene: TRBD2; abundance: .; CDR3aa: CASSLETKPGGGYEQYF; CDR3nt: TGTGCCAGCAGCCTAGAAACTAAACCGGGGGGAGGCTACGAGCAGTACTTC
v_gene: TRBV10-3; j_gene: TRBJ2-3; d_gene: .; abundance: .; CDR3aa: CAISAGRGTDTQYF; CDR3nt: TGTGCCATCAGTGCGGGAAGAGGCACAGATACGCAGTATTTT
v_gene: TRBV6-5; j_gene: TRBJ2-7; d_gene: .; abundance: few; CDR3aa: CASSYEGRGYSEQYF; CDR3nt: TGTGCCAGCAGTTATGAAGGGAGGGGGTATAGCGAGCAGTACTTC
v_gene: TRBV6-5; j_gene: TRBJ1-1; d_gene: TRBD1; abundance: .; CDR3aa: CASKDRANTEAFF; CDR3nt: TGTGCCAGCAAAGACAGGGCGAACACTGAAGCTTTCTTT
v_gene: TRBV11-3; j_gene: TRBJ2-7; d_gene: TRBD1; abundance: .; CDR3aa: CASSPADRGYEQYF; CDR3nt: TGTGCCAGCAGCCCGGCGGACAGGGGGTACGAGCAGTACTTC
v_gene: TRBV29-1; j_gene: TRBJ2-5; d_gene: .; abundance: .; CDR3aa: CSVEDRAIEGQETQYF; CDR3nt: TGCAGCGTTGAAGATCGTGCAATTGAAGGGCAGGAGACCCAGTACTTC
v_gene: TRBV2; j_gene: TRBJ2-2; d_gene: TRBD2; abundance: .; CDR3aa: CASSEGLAGDRTGELFF; CDR3nt: TGTGCCAGCAGTGAGGGGCTAGCGGGAGATCGCACCGGGGAGCTGTTTTTT
v_gene: TRBV5-1; j_gene: TRBJ1-3; d_gene: TRBD1; abundance: once; CDR3aa: CASSSRQGAPGNTIYF; CDR3nt: TGCGCCAGCAGCTCGAGACAGGGGGCGCCTGGAAACACCATATATTTT
v_gene: TRBV7-2; j_gene: TRBJ2-1; d_gene: .; abundance: .; CDR3aa: CASSTLVNEQFF; CDR3nt: TGTGCCAGCAGCACACTGGTCAATGAGCAGTTCTTC
v_gene: TRBV7-8; j_gene: TRBJ1-2; d_gene: .; abundance: .; CDR3aa: CASSTSKTYGYTF; CDR3nt: TGTGCCAGCAGCACAAGCAAGACCTATGGCTACACCTTC
v_gene: TRBV5-1; j_gene: TRBJ2-5; d_gene: TRBD1; abundance: .; CDR3aa: CASSPTGLEETQYF; CDR3nt: TGCGCCAGCAGCCCGACAGGGCTGGAAGAGACCCAGTACTTC
v_gene: TRBV13; j_gene: TRBJ1-2; d_gene: .; abundance: few; CDR3aa: CASSLVNGYTF; CDR3nt: TGTGCCAGCAGCTTAGTTAATGGCTACACCTTC
v_gene: TRBV5-8; j_gene: TRBJ1-3; d_gene: TRBD1; abundance: .; CDR3aa: CASSTTGGGNTIYF; CDR3nt: TGTGCCAGCAGCACTACAGGGGGTGGAAACACCATATATTTT
v_gene: TRBV11-2; j_gene: TRBJ2-5; d_gene: .; abundance: .; CDR3aa: CASSLSQTWETQYF; CDR3nt: TGTGCCAGCAGCTTATCTCAGACTTGGGAGACCCAGTACTTC
v_gene: TRBV27; j_gene: TRBJ1-5; d_gene: TRBD1; abundance: .; CDR3aa: CASSRDSNYQPQHF; CDR3nt: TGTGCCAGCAGTCGGGACAGTAATTATCAGCCCCAGCATTTT
v_gene: TRBV15; j_gene: TRBJ2-7; d_gene: .; abundance: .; CDR3aa: CATSSRASRGYEQYF; CDR3nt: TGTGCCACCAGCTCCCGGGCTTCTCGGGGGTACGAGCAGTACTTC
v_gene: TRBV5-1; j_gene: TRBJ2-1; d_gene: .; abundance: .; CDR3aa: CASSETSSYNEQFF; CDR3nt: TGCGCCAGCAGCGAGACCAGCTCCTACAATGAGCAGTTCTTC
v_gene: TRBV5-1; j_gene: TRBJ2-1; d_gene: .; abundance: .; CDR3aa: CASSLGGYIQDEQFF; CDR3nt: TGCGCCAGCAGCTTGGGCGGATACATACAGGATGAGCAGTTCTTC
v_gene: TRBV7-9; j_gene: TRBJ2-1; d_gene: .; abundance: .; CDR3aa: CASGLAWNEQFF; CDR3nt: TGTGCCAGCGGTCTAGCATGGAATGAGCAGTTCTTC
v_gene: TRBV4-3; j_gene: TRBJ2-6; d_gene: .; abundance: .; CDR3aa: CASSQVTGTGANVLTF; CDR3nt: TGCGCCAGCAGCCAAGTCACAGGGACTGGGGCCAACGTCCTGACTTTC
v_gene: TRBV19; j_gene: TRBJ2-1; d_gene: TRBD1; abundance: .; CDR3aa: CASTRTGLNEQFF; CDR3nt: TGTGCCAGTACCCGGACAGGGTTGAATGAGCAGTTCTTC